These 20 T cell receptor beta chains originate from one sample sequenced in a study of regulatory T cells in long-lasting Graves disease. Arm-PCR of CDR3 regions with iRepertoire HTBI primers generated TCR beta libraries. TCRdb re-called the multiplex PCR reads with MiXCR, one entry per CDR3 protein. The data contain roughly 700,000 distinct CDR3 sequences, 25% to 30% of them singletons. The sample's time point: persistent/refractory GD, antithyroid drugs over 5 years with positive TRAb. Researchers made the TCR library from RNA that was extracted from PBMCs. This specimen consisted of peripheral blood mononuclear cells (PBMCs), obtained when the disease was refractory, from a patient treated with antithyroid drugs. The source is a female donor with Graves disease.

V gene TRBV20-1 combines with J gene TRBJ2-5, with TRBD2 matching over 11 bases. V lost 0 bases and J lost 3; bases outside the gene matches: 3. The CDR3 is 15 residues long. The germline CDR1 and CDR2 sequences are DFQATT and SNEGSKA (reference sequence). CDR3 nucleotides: TGCAGTGCTAGAGATCGACTAGCGGGAAAAGAGACCCAGTACTTC. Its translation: CSARDRLAGKETQYF.

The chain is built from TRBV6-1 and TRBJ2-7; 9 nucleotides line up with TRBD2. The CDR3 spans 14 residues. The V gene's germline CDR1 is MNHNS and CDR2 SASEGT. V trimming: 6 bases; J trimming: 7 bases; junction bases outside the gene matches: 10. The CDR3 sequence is CASRDPSGTQEQYF. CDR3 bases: TGTGCCAGCAGGGACCCTAGCGGGACTCAAGAGCAGTACTTC.

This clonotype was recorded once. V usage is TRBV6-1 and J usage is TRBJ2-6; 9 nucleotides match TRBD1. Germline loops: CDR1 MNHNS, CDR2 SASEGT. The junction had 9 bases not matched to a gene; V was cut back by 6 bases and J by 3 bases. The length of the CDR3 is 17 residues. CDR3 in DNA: TGTGCCAGCAGCGGGGACAGGGTCTCGTATGGGGCCAACGTCCTGACTTTC. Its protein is CASSGDRVSYGANVLTF.

CDR3 residues: CASRLTGLEQYF. CDR3 DNA sequence: TGCGCCAGCAGATTGACAGGGTTGGAGCAGTACTTC. The J gene is TRBJ2-7, the V gene TRBV10-2, with TRBD1 matching 7 bases. This CDR3 is built from 12 residues. The V gene end was trimmed by 6 bases and the J gene end by 7 bases; junction bases not matched to a gene: 6. Germline V gene sequence: CDR1 WSHSY, CDR2 SAAADI.

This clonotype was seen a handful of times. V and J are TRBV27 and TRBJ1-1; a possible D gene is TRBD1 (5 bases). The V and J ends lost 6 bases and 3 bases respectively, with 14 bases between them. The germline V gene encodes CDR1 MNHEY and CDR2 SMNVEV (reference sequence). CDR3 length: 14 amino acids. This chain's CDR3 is CASSLDTLYTEAFF. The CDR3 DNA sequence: TGTGCCAGCAGCCTGGACACCTTATACACTGAAGCTTTCTTT.

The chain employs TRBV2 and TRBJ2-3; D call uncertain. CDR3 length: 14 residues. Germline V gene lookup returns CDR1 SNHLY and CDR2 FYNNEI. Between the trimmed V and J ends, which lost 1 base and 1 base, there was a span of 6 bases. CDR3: CASSEGRGTDTQYF. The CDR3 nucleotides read TGTGCCAGCAGTGAAGGTAGAGGCACAGATACGCAGTATTTT.

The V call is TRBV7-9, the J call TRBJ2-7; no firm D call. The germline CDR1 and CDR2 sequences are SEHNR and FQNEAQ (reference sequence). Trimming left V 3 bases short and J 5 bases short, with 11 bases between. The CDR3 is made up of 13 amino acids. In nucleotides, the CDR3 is TGTGCCAGCAGCTTTCCCGATCGGGACGAGCAGTACTTC. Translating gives CASSFPDRDEQYF.

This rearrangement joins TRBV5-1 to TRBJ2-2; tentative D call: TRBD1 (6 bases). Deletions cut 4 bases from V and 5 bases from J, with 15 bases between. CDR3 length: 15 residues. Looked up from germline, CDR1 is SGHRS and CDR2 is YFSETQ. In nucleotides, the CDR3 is TGCGCCAGCAGCAGAATGACAGGTCAAACCGGGGAGCTGTTTTTT. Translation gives CASSRMTGQTGELFF.

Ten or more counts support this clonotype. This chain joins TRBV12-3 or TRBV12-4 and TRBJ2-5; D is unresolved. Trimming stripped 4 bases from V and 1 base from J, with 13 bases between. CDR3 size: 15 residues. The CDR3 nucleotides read TGTGCCAGCAGTTCCGCCCGTGACACCCAAGAGACCCAGTACTTC. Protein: CASSSARDTQETQYF.

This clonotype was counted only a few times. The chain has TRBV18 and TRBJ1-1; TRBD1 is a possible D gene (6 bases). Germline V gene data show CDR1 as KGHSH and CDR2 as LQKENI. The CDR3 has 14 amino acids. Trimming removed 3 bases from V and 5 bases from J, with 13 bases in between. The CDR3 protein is CASSPKGGWTEAFF. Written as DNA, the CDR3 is TGTGCCAGCTCACCTAAGGGGGGGTGGACTGAAGCTTTCTTT.

The CDR3 loop reads CASKTVPSDTGELFF. The CDR3 DNA sequence: TGTGCCAGTAAGACAGTACCCAGCGACACCGGGGAGCTGTTTTTT. The genes are TRBV19 and TRBJ2-2, with D possibly being TRBD1 (5 bases). The CDR3 is 15 residues long. The germline V and J ends were trimmed by 7 bases and 3 bases, with 15 bases remaining between them. Germline lookup yields CDR1 LNHDA and CDR2 SQIVND (reference sequence).

CDR3: CASSQVSLATNEKLFF. For the CDR3, the DNA is TGTGCCAGCAGCCAAGTATCTCTAGCAACTAATGAAAAACTGTTTTTT. The genes are TRBV3-1 and TRBJ1-4; D gene uncertain. Germline V gene lookup returns CDR1 LGHDT and CDR2 YNNKEL (reference sequence). The germline V and J ends were trimmed by 1 base and 0 bases, with 9 bases remaining between them. There are 16 residues in the CDR3. The variable domain in full, with the rest retrieved from reference TRBV3-1 and TRBJ1-4, is DTAVSQTPKYLVTQMGNDKSIKCEQNLGHDTMYWYKQDSKKFLKIMFSYNNKELIINETVPNRFSPKSPDKAHLNLHINSLELGDSAVYFCASSQVSLATNEKLFFGSGTQLSVL.

This chain's CDR3 is CATSRQSLAIAAAFF. The CDR3 bases are TGTGCCACCAGCAGGCAATCTCTGGCGATAGCGGCAGCTTTCTTT. The chain links TRBV15 to TRBJ1-1; D unclear. V dropped 3 bases and J dropped 10 bases, with 21 bases sitting between them. This CDR3 region has 15 residues. CDR1 LNHNV and CDR2 YYDKDF come from the germline V gene (reference sequence).

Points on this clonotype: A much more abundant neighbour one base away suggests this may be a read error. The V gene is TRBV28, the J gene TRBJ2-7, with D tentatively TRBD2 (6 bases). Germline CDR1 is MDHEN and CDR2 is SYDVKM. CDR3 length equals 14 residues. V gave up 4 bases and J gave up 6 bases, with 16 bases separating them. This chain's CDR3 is CASSSAGTGIEQYF. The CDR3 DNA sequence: TGTGCCAGCAGTTCAGCCGGGACTGGCATCGAGCAGTACTTC.

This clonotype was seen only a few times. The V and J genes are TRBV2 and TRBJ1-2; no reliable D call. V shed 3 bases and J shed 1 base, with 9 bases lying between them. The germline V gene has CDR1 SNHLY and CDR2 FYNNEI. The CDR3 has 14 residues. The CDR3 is CASSDEGSNYGYTF. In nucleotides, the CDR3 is TGTGCCAGCAGTGATGAGGGCAGTAACTATGGCTACACCTTC.

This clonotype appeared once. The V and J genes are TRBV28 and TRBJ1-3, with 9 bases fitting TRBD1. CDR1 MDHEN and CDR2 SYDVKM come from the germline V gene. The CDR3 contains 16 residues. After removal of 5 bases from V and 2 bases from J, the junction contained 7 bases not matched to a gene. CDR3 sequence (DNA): TGTGCCAGCAGTGAGGGACAGGGAAATACTGGAAACACCATATATTTT. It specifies CASSEGQGNTGNTIYF.

The CDR3: CASTRDNSNQPQHF. The CDR3 DNA reads as TGTGCCAGCACCCGGGACAATAGCAATCAGCCCCAGCATTTT. V usage is TRBV2 and J usage is TRBJ1-5; the D gene is possibly TRBD1 (6 bases). The length of the CDR3 is 14 residues. V was pared by 7 bases and J by 0 bases, with 10 bases between. Germline CDR1 is SNHLY and CDR2 is FYNNEI.

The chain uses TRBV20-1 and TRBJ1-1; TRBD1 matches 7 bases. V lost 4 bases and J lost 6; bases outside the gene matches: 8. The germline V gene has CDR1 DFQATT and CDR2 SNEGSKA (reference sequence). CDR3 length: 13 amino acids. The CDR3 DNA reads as TGCAGTGCTATGCGGGACAGATCCCCTGAAGCTTTCTTT. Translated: CSAMRDRSPEAFF.

The chain's CDR3 is CASSDAGTGFFNEQFF. CDR3 DNA: TGTGCCAGCAGCGACGCCGGGACAGGGTTTTTCAATGAGCAGTTCTTC. The V call is TRBV5-6, the J call TRBJ2-1; 9 bases are shared with TRBD1. The CDR3 is 16 residues long. The germline CDR1 and CDR2 sequences are SGHDT and YYEEEE. With 4 bases clipped from V and 6 bases from J, the junction kept 11 bases outside the gene matches.

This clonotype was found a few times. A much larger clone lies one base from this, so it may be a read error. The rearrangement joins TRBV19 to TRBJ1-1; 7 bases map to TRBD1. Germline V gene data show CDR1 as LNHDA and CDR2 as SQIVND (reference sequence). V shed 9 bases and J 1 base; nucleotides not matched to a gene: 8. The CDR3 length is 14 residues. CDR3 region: CASSPWTGNTEAFF. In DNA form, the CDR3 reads TGTGCCAGCAGTCCCTGGACAGGGAACACTGAAGCTTTCTTT.